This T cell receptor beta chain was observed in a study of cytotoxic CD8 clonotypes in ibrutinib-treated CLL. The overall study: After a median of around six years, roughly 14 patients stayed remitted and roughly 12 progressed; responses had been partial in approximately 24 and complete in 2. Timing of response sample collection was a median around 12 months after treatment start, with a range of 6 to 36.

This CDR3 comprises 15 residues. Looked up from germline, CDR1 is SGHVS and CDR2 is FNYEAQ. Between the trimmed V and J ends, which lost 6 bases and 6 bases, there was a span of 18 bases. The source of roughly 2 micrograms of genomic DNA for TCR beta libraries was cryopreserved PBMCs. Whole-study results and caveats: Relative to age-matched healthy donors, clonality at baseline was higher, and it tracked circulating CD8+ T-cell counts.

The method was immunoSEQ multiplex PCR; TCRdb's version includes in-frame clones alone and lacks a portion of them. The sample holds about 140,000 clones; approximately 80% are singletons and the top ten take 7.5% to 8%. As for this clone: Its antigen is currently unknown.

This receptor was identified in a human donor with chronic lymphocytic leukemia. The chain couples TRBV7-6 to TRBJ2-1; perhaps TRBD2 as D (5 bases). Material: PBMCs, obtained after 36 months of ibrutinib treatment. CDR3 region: CASSYVVGEGNEQFF. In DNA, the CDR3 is TGTGCCAGCAGTTACGTGGTGGGAGAGGGCAATGAGCAGTTCTTC.